This T cell receptor (beta chain) was identified in a study of human T cells and chemical hapten exposure. Study-level background: The use of 2% DPC on approximately 2 cm by approximately 2 cm of upper inner arm skin constituted sensitization. DPC 0.01% went on the upper back by patch test, with reading at 6 days. Patients, chiefly female, had alopecia areata, totalis or universalis.

Authors' methods: TCR counts had a median of about 94,000 per sample and spanned roughly 23,224 to 690,600. MiXCR, run by TCRdb on the RACE reads, gives a single entry per CDR3 protein. The V and J calls were determined by TCRdb, not by the authors. The sample includes 350,000 to 450,000 distinct CDR3 sequences, 4% to 6% seen only once; the top ten take around 2.6%. This clonotype was counted at least ten times. Time point described: pre-sensitization, week 0. The treatment denotes: therapeutic diphenylcyclopropenone sensitization with weekly scalp DPC. This CDR3 region has 13 residues. V trimming: 6 bases; J trimming: 8 bases; junction bases outside the gene matches: 9. The germline V gene has CDR1 MNHEY and CDR2 SVGAGI.

The sequence came from a woman between 45 and 65 years old with alopecia areata. Some clones in this sample may be carry-over from other donors' samples. The chain carries TRBV6-5 and TRBJ1-2, with 7 bases matching TRBD1. Material: whole blood, obtained in connection with sensitization to the hapten diphenylcyclopropenone (DPC). The CDR3 here is CASREGQFTGYTF. As DNA, the CDR3 is TGTGCCAGCAGAGAGGGACAGTTTACAGGCTACACCTTC.